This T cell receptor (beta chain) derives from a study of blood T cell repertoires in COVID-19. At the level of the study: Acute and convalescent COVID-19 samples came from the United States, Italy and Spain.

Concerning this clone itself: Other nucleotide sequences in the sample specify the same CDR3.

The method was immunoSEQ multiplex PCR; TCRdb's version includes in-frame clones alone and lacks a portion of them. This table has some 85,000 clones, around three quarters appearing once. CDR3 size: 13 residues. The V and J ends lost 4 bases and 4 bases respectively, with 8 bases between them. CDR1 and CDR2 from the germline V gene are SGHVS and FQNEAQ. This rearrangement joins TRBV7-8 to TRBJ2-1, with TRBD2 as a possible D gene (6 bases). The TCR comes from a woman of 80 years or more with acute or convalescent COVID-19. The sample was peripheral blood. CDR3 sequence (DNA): TGTGCCAGCAGCTGGGACTCATACAATGAGCAGTTCTTC. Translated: CASSWDSYNEQFF.